These 20 T cell receptor beta chains were all obtained from the same sample, sequenced in a study of CD8 T cells in ankylosing spondylitis. In TCRdb, the 5' RACE reads were re-called with MiXCR into one record per CDR3 protein. The sample records approximately 100,000 distinct CDR3 sequences, 24% being singletons. The sequencing input was synovial fluid, either unsorted or a sorted T cell fraction (not recorded which). These receptors originate from a male donor with ankylosing spondylitis.

This chain joins TRBV4-1 and TRBJ2-5, with 11 bases matching TRBD2. V lost 5 bases to trimming and J lost 0 bases; unmatched junction nucleotides: 5. The CDR3 loop spans 16 amino acids. In germline, CDR1 is MGHRA, CDR2 YSYEKL. This CDR3 is CASSTWTSGYQETQYF. The CDR3 bases are TGCGCCAGCAGCACCTGGACTAGCGGGTACCAAGAGACCCAGTACTTC.

The rearrangement joins TRBV7-2 to TRBJ2-3; D could derive from TRBD1 or TRBD2 (5 bases each). V was shortened by 5 bases and J by 2 bases, with 14 bases between the two germline ends. Looked up from germline, CDR1 is SGHTA and CDR2 is FQGNSA. The CDR3 has 15 residues. This CDR3 is CASSITGTFTDTQYF. DNA of the CDR3: TGTGCCAGCAGCATCACCGGGACCTTCACAGATACGCAGTATTTT.

Only a few counts were recorded for this clonotype. J is TRBJ2-7 and V is TRBV29-1; 7 bases are shared with TRBD1. Germline CDR1 reads SQVTM; CDR2 reads ANQGSEA. This CDR3 has 13 amino acids. V dropped 4 bases and J dropped 1; count of bases not matched to a gene: 4. CDR3 DNA: TGCAGCGTTGGGACAGGAAGATCCTACGAGCAGTACTTC. This translates into CSVGTGRSYEQYF.

For the CDR3, the DNA is TGTGCCAGCAGAGAATACGAGCAGTACGTC. This encodes CASREYEQYV. The chain employs TRBV2 and TRBJ2-7; D unclear. The CDR3 is made up of 10 amino acids. The ends were cut back, 6 bases at V and 4 bases at J, with 4 bases in the middle. Germline CDR1 and CDR2: SNHLY and FYNNEI.

The chain has TRBV12-3 or TRBV12-4 and TRBJ1-6, with D maybe TRBD1 (6 bases). The CDR3 runs to 14 residues. The V and J ends lost 6 bases and 10 bases respectively, with 16 bases between them. The CDR3 nucleotides read TGTGCCAGCAGCCCGCAACAGGGATGGTCACCCCTCCACTTT. It yields the protein CASSPQQGWSPLHF.

The chain uses TRBV5-1 and TRBJ2-1, with 9 bases aligning to TRBD1. The V segment lost 1 base and the J segment 7 bases; nucleotides outside the gene matches: 9. CDR3 length: 16 amino acids. Germline V gives CDR1 SGHRS, CDR2 YFSETQ. The CDR3 sequence: CASSLLRQGGRNEQFF. CDR3 bases: TGCGCCAGCAGCTTGTTAAGACAGGGGGGACGTAATGAGCAGTTCTTC. Complete variable domain (other parts from reference TRBV5-1 and TRBJ2-1): KAGVTQTPRYLIKTRGQQVTLSCSPISGHRSVSWYQQTPGQGLQFLFEYFSETQRNKGNFPGRFSGRQFSNSRSEMNVSTLELGDSALYLCASSLLRQGGRNEQFFGPGTRLTVL.

CDR3 sequence: CASSSGTHPTDTQYF. The CDR3 DNA follows: TGCGCCAGCAGCTCGGGGACTCACCCCACAGATACGCAGTATTTT. The V and J genes are TRBV5-1 and TRBJ2-3, with D perhaps matching TRBD2 (6 bases). The germline V and J ends were trimmed by 3 bases and 2 bases, with 13 bases remaining between them. Germline V gene sequence: CDR1 SGHRS, CDR2 YFSETQ. CDR3 size: 15 residues. Full variable domain (rest looked up from reference TRBV5-1 and TRBJ2-3): KAGVTQTPRYLIKTRGQQVTLSCSPISGHRSVSWYQQTPGQGLQFLFEYFSETQRNKGNFPGRFSGRQFSNSRSEMNVSTLELGDSALYLCASSSGTHPTDTQYFGPGTRLTVL.

This clonotype was detected only a few times. The V gene is TRBV18, the J gene TRBJ1-1; 7 bases fit TRBD1. CDR3 size: 13 residues. Unmatched junction bases numbered 1, after V lost 1 base and J lost 5 bases. CDR1 and CDR2 (germline): KGHSH, LQKENI. CDR3 bases: TGTGCCAGCTCACCACTACAGGGGACTGAAGCTTTCTTT. Translated, it gives CASSPLQGTEAFF.

The V gene is TRBV20-1, the J gene TRBJ2-7; D may be TRBD2 (6 bases). The V end was cut by 5 bases, the J end by 1 base, with 15 bases between. Germline V gives CDR1 DFQATT, CDR2 SNEGSKA (reference sequence). The CDR3 length is 14 residues. This CDR3 reads CSAHSGASSYEQYF. Written as DNA, the CDR3 is TGCAGTGCTCATAGCGGAGCGAGTTCCTACGAGCAGTACTTC.

This clonotype has at least ten counts. The J gene is TRBJ1-2, the V gene TRBV3-1; D gene uncertain. The CDR3 covers 12 residues. Germline CDR1 LGHDT, CDR2 YNNKEL (reference sequence). V shed 4 bases and J shed 8 bases, with 11 bases lying between them. The CDR3 reads CASSPGIWGYTF. The CDR3 DNA sequence: TGTGCCAGCAGCCCGGGGATCTGGGGCTACACCTTC. Full variable domain (outside the CDR3, taken from reference TRBV3-1 and TRBJ1-2): DTAVSQTPKYLVTQMGNDKSIKCEQNLGHDTMYWYKQDSKKFLKIMFSYNNKELIINETVPNRFSPKSPDKAHLNLHINSLELGDSAVYFCASSPGIWGYTFGSGTRLTVV.

This sequence joins TRBV11-2 and TRBJ2-7; D possibly corresponds to TRBD2 (6 bases). The CDR3 is 18 amino acids. V lost 3 bases, J lost 3 bases, and 24 bases lay in between. The germline V gene encodes CDR1 SGHAT and CDR2 FQNNGV. In DNA, the CDR3 is TGTGCCAGCAGCTTGAATTGTGAGCTAGCGCGAAGGTGCTACGAGCAGTACGTC. This encodes CASSLNCELARRCYEQYV.

The J gene is TRBJ2-1, the V gene TRBV3-1; 12 bases align to TRBD2. This CDR3 is 13 amino acids long. Losses at the gene ends were 5 bases for V and 7 bases for J; bases not matched to a gene: 0. Per germline, CDR1 LGHDT and CDR2 YNNKEL (reference sequence). The CDR3 nucleotides read TGTGCCAGCAGCGGACTAGCGGGGAATGAGCAGTTCTTC. It encodes CASSGLAGNEQFF.

A few counts support this clonotype. This chain joins TRBV7-8 and TRBJ2-2; TRBD2 aligns across 8 bases. CDR1 is SGHVS, CDR2 FQNEAQ, per germline. The CDR3 contains 15 residues. V was pared by 2 bases and J by 5 bases, with 4 bases of the junction left unmatched. The CDR3, as DNA: TGTGCCAGCAGCTTAAAGCGGGAGCCGACCGGGGAGCTGTTTTTT. The encoded protein is CASSLKREPTGELFF.

This clonotype was seen repeatedly, ten times or more. V usage is TRBV4-2 and J usage is TRBJ1-1; D gene uncertain. Trimming removed 1 base at V and 0 bases at J, with 15 bases between. Germline-derived CDR1 and CDR2 are LGHNA and YNFKEQ. The CDR3 has 17 residues. In DNA form, the CDR3 reads TGTGCCAGCAGCCAAGCGGGAACTTCCAGGTTGAACACTGAAGCTTTCTTT. Encoded protein: CASSQAGTSRLNTEAFF.

This clonotype has just a few counts. This chain uses TRBV7-8 with TRBJ2-7, with D perhaps TRBD1 (5 bases). Trimming removed 5 bases at V and 2 bases at J, with 22 bases between. Germline CDR1 SGHVS, CDR2 FQNEAQ. CDR3 length: 17 residues. The CDR3 protein is CASSPRGGSGWAYEQYV. CDR3 coding DNA: TGTGCCAGCAGCCCAAGAGGTGGGTCAGGGTGGGCCTACGAGCAGTACGTC.

This sequence joins TRBV5-6 and TRBJ2-1, with TRBD1 matching 8 bases. V was pared by 4 bases and J by 6 bases, with 3 bases of the junction left unmatched. Germline loops: CDR1 SGHDT, CDR2 YYEEEE. The CDR3 contains 13 residues. Written as DNA, the CDR3 is TGTGCCAGCAGCCGTGGACAGGGCAATGAGCAGTTCTTC. Its translation is CASSRGQGNEQFF.

This chain connects TRBV7-2 to TRBJ2-3, with 11 bases fitting TRBD2. Germline lookup yields CDR1 SGHTA and CDR2 FQGNSA. CDR3 length: 16 amino acids. The J segment lost 6 bases and the V segment lost 6 bases, leaving 11 bases of the junction unmatched. The CDR3 protein is CASSPTIAGGLDTQYF. The CDR3 region has the DNA TGTGCCAGCAGTCCCACTATAGCGGGGGGGCTGGATACGCAGTATTTT.

The chain uses TRBV29-1 and TRBJ2-1; D is possibly TRBD1 or TRBD2 (7 bases each). The CDR3 spans 11 residues. Germline V lookup: CDR1 SQVTM, CDR2 ANQGSEA. CDR3 in amino acids: CGGGQNNEQFF. DNA of the CDR3: TGCGGGGGGGGACAGAACAATGAGCAGTTCTTC.

The chain combines TRBV12-5 with TRBJ1-4; the D gene is possibly TRBD1 (5 bases). Germline V lookup: CDR1 LGHNT, CDR2 FRNRAP. The CDR3 is 22 residues long. V was trimmed by 3 bases and J by 7 bases, leaving 36 bases between them. The CDR3 DNA follows: TGTGCTAGTGGTTTAAGGTCGCAGGCGGCGAGACGGCGGTTAAGGGGTGGTGAAAAACTGTTTTTT. Translated, it gives CASGLRSQAARRRLRGGEKLFF. Drawing the rest from reference TRBV12-5 and TRBJ1-4, the complete variable domain is DARVTQTPRHKVTEMGQEVTMRCQPILGHNTVFWYRQTMMQGLELLAYFRNRAPLDDSGMPKDRFSAEMPDATLATLKIQPSEPRDSAVYFCASGLRSQAARRRLRGGEKLFFGSGTQLSVL.

DNA for the CDR3: TGTGCCACCAGTGCGACAGGGGACCCTGGGGCCAACGTCCTGACTTTC. It translates to CATSATGDPGANVLTF. J is TRBJ2-6 and V is TRBV24-1; 8 positions agree with TRBD1. The length of the CDR3 is 16 residues. The V segment lost 5 bases and the J segment 2 bases; nucleotides outside the gene matches: 4. Germline CDR1 is KGHDR and CDR2 is SFDVKD.